This T cell receptor (beta chain) comes out of a study of PD-L1 blockade in urothelial cancer. Overall study context: The median T cell count in blood samples was approximately 140,000.

Trimming removed 5 bases from V and 0 bases from J; junction bases left unmatched: 3. The CDR3 is made up of 15 amino acids. CDR1 and CDR2 from the germline V gene are MRHNA and SNTAGT. The data were produced by immunoSEQ multiplex PCR, yet TCRdb's version contains in-frame clones alone and is incomplete. Of 85,000 to 100,000 clones listed, roughly nine tenths were seen once; the top ten hold roughly 10%. Sampling of each patient yielded between 1 and 8 specimens, collected pretreatment and on-treatment. Here the sequenced sample was PBMCs, taken around atezolizumab (anti-PD-L1) treatment. The chain recombines TRBV6-4 with TRBJ2-1, with 8 positions matching TRBD1. This receptor was taken from a man aged 60 to 75 with urothelial cancer. This chain's CDR3 is CASSPQGASYNEQFF. The CDR3 DNA is TGTGCCAGCAGTCCCCAGGGGGCCTCCTACAATGAGCAGTTCTTC.